This T cell receptor beta chain was sequenced for a study of CD8+ T cells in alopecia areata. Reverse transcribed after extraction, RNA yielded cDNA as the sequencing template. The data were produced by immunoSEQ multiplex PCR, yet TCRdb's version contains in-frame clones alone and is incomplete. The repertoire holds approximately 150,000 clones, with about three fifths as singletons. V gave up 10 bases and J gave up 0 bases, with 12 bases separating them. This CDR3 has 14 amino acids. Germline assignment: CDR1 MNHEY and CDR2 SMNVEV (reference sequence). This clone was seen a few times. The V call is TRBV27, the J call TRBJ2-2; D is perhaps TRBD1 (5 bases). This TCR was recovered from a human donor in good health. Sample: CD4+ T cells sorted from blood. The CDR3 loop reads CATRALANTGELFF. In nucleotides, the CDR3 is TGTGCCACCAGGGCATTGGCGAACACCGGGGAGCTGTTTTTT.